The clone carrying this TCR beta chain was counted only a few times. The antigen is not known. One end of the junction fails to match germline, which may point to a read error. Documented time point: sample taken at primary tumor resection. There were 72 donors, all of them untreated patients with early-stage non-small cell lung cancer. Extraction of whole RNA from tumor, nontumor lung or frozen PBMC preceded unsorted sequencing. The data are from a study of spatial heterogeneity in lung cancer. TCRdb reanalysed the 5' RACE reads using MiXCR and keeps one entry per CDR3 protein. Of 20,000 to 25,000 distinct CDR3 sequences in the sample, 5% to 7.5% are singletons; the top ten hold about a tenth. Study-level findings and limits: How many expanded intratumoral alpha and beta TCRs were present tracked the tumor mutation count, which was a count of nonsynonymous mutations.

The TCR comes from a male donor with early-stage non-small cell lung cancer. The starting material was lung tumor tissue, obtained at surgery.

CDR3 coding DNA: TGTGCCAGCAGTAACTCGGGACAGGGTGAAGCTTTCTTT. Its translation is CASSNSGQGEAFF. The chain employs TRBV6-6 and TRBJ1-1; 9 nucleotides line up with TRBD1. Germline lookup yields CDR1 MNHNY and CDR2 SVGAGI (reference sequence). CDR3 length: 13 residues.